The 17 T cell receptor beta chains below come from one sample, sequenced in a study of shared clonotypes between healthy human individuals. Generated by immunoSEQ multiplex PCR, the TCRdb table keeps only in-frame clones and is missing some. The top ten hold 0.13% of the sample, which has millions of clones, about 95% seen once. The sample consisted of naive CD4+ T cells sorted from blood. Stated subset: CD45RA+ positively selected. These TCRs come from a man younger than 35 in good health.

Regarding this clone: Other DNA sequences in this sample translate to the same CDR3. The chain recombines TRBV6-5 with TRBJ1-1; TRBD1 might be the D (5 bases). The length of the CDR3 is 14 residues. CDR1 and CDR2 from the germline V gene are MNHEY and SVGAGI. The V gene lost 2 bases and the J gene lost 1 base, with 8 bases spanning the gap. The CDR3 is CASSYTQGNTEAFF. CDR3 sequence (DNA): TGTGCCAGCAGTTACACTCAGGGGAACACTGAAGCTTTCTTT.

The chain combines TRBV18 with TRBJ2-7; D is undetermined. Germline CDR1 and CDR2: KGHSH and LQKENI. With 0 bases removed from V and 7 bases from J, the gap between germline ends came to 16 bases. The CDR3 covers 15 residues. The CDR3 here is CASSPPASPKGEQYF. CDR3 DNA: TGTGCCAGCTCACCACCGGCCAGCCCAAAGGGAGAGCAGTACTTC.

The V gene is TRBV10-3, the J gene TRBJ2-1; 11 bases match TRBD2. This CDR3 has 17 amino acids. The V and J ends lost 4 bases and 5 bases, in that order; junction bases with no gene match: 10. Per germline, CDR1 ENHRY and CDR2 SYGVKD. The CDR3: CAISATGLGLADNEQFF. As DNA, the CDR3 is TGTGCCATCAGTGCAACCGGACTGGGACTAGCGGACAATGAGCAGTTCTTC.

As concerns this clone: One end of the junction is discordant with germline, which a read error may explain. At the DNA level, this CDR3 is encoded by other sequences in the same sample as well. The chain employs TRBV6-1 and TRBJ2-7; TRBD2 matches at 10 bases. CDR3 length equals 14 residues. Germline V gene data show CDR1 as MNHNS and CDR2 as SASEGT. DNA for the CDR3: TGCGCCAGCAGTGAGATTAGACTAGCGGGCGAGCAGTACTTC. Encoded protein: CASSEIRLAGEQYF.

Of note for this clone: This sample also contains other DNA sequences that code for the same CDR3. The chain links TRBV6-5 to TRBJ1-5, with D unclear. CDR3 size: 14 residues. The germline gives CDR1 MNHEY, CDR2 SVGAGI. Trimming removed 6 bases at V and 0 bases at J, with 9 bases between. CDR3 region: CASSLDGSNQPQHF. CDR3 sequence (DNA): TGTGCCAGCAGCTTGGACGGTAGCAATCAGCCCCAGCATTTT.

The J gene is TRBJ1-1, the V gene TRBV7-2, with a possible D match to TRBD1 (6 bases). CDR1 is SGHTA, CDR2 FQGNSA, per germline. The CDR3 contains 15 residues. V lost 3 bases and J 0 bases, leaving 11 bases between the germline ends. The CDR3 DNA is TGTGCCAGCAGCTTCCAGGGGACCTTGAACACTGAAGCTTTCTTT. Protein sequence: CASSFQGTLNTEAFF.

This chain connects TRBV6-6 to TRBJ2-3; 7 nucleotides line up with TRBD2. This CDR3 comprises 15 residues. CDR1 MNHNY and CDR2 SVGAGI come from the germline V gene (reference sequence). Germline trimming cut 10 bases from V and 1 base from J; bases unmatched to any gene: 11. CDR3 loop: CANAPRGDRTDTQYF. The DNA for the CDR3 is TGTGCCAATGCCCCCCGGGGGGACCGCACAGATACGCAGTATTTT.

V usage is TRBV6-5 and J usage is TRBJ2-7; a possible D gene is TRBD2 (7 bases). Germline loops: CDR1 MNHEY, CDR2 SVGAGI. Trimming took 5 bases from V and 2 from J, leaving 16 bases between them. The CDR3 extends over 15 amino acids. The DNA of the CDR3 is TGTGCCAGCAGTCCCCAGTCGGGGGGCACCTACGAGCAGTACTTC. Translation gives CASSPQSGGTYEQYF.

J is TRBJ2-3 and V is TRBV7-2; TRBD2 matches at 8 bases. CDR1 SGHTA and CDR2 FQGNSA come from the germline V gene. The ends lost 5 bases at V and 0 bases at J; junction bases unmatched: 4. There are 15 residues in the CDR3. The CDR3 loop reads CASSRSSGSTDTQYF. The CDR3 region has the DNA TGTGCCAGCAGCCGTTCTAGCGGGAGCACAGATACGCAGTATTTT.

Of note for this clone: A much larger clone differs from this one at a single base, so this may be a read error. The sample contains more than one DNA sequence encoding this CDR3. The J gene is TRBJ2-7, the V gene TRBV28, with TRBD1 identical over 7 bases. Per the germline V gene, CDR1 is MDHEN and CDR2 is SYDVKM. The CDR3 runs 14 residues. The V segment lost 6 bases and the J segment 3 bases; nucleotides outside the gene matches: 8. Here the CDR3 reads CASSYPDRVYEQYF. DNA of the CDR3: TGTGCCAGCAGCTACCCCGACAGGGTCTACGAGCAGTACTTC.

The V call is TRBV9, the J call TRBJ2-2, with 8 bases that match TRBD2. Germline V gene sequence: CDR1 SGDLS, CDR2 YYNGEE. The CDR3 has 17 amino acids. V lost 2 bases, J lost 6 bases, and 12 bases stayed unmatched. CDR3: CASSVSGVAGSAGELFF. The CDR3 region has the DNA TGTGCCAGCAGCGTCTCGGGGGTAGCGGGGTCCGCCGGGGAGCTGTTTTTT.

The chain recombines TRBV11-2 with TRBJ2-5; D might be TRBD1 (6 bases). Germline V gene sequence: CDR1 SGHAT, CDR2 FQNNGV. This CDR3 contains 15 residues. Trimming pared 5 bases from V and 2 bases from J, leaving 15 bases between. In nucleotides, the CDR3 is TGTGCCAGCAGCATACAGGGTCATAGTCAAGAGACCCAGTACTTC. Translating gives CASSIQGHSQETQYF.

To note about this clone: One end of the junction does not line up with germline, which may come from a read error. The rearrangement links TRBV14 to TRBJ2-1; D remains ambiguous. The germline V gene encodes CDR1 SGHDN and CDR2 FVKESK. CDR3 length: 17 amino acids. The CDR3 DNA is TGTGCCTGCAGCCAAGGAACCGGCAAAAACCCCTACAATGAGCAGTTCTTC. Protein: CACSQGTGKNPYNEQFF.

The chain recombines TRBV28 with TRBJ1-1; no reliable D call. This CDR3 region has 14 residues. Trimming removed 4 bases from V and 3 bases from J, with 12 bases in between. From germline, CDR1 is MDHEN and CDR2 SYDVKM. CDR3 protein: CASSYFRQHTEAFF. The CDR3 DNA sequence: TGTGCCAGCAGTTACTTCCGACAACACACTGAAGCTTTCTTT.

This chain links TRBV7-9 with TRBJ1-4; D uncertain. Deletions cut 1 base from V and 8 bases from J, with 14 bases between. The germline CDR1 and CDR2 sequences are SEHNR and FQNEAQ (reference sequence). The CDR3 length is 15 residues. CDR3 in DNA: TGTGCCAGCAGCTTAGGTGCGGGGTTTGGAGAAAAACTGTTTTTT. It is translated as CASSLGAGFGEKLFF.

The chain joins TRBV5-1 to TRBJ1-4; D not certain. Germline assignment: CDR1 SGHRS and CDR2 YFSETQ. The CDR3 spans 14 residues. V lost 4 bases to trimming and J lost 8 bases, with 15 bases between them. The DNA of the CDR3 is TGCGCCAGCAGCCTCCTTCCAAGTGACGAAAAACTGTTTTTT. It is translated as CASSLLPSDEKLFF. Combining the CDR3 with reference TRBV5-1 and TRBJ1-4 gives the whole variable domain KAGVTQTPRYLIKTRGQQVTLSCSPISGHRSVSWYQQTPGQGLQFLFEYFSETQRNKGNFPGRFSGRQFSNSRSEMNVSTLELGDSALYLCASSLLPSDEKLFFGSGTQLSVL.

The V call is TRBV5-4, the J call TRBJ2-1; D gene uncertain. Trimming left V 3 bases short and J 5 bases short, with 3 bases between. The CDR3 totals 11 residues. Germline lookup yields CDR1 SGHNT and CDR2 YYREEE (reference sequence). The CDR3 DNA reads as TGTGCCAGCAGCTCGAACAATGAGCAGTTCTTC. Encoded protein: CASSSNNEQFF.